These 22 T cell receptor beta chains were all obtained from the same sample, sequenced in a study of cytomegalovirus exposure and HLA in healthy donors. PCR used 60 Vbeta primers and 13 Jbeta primers. Sequencing was performed with immunoSEQ multiplex PCR; in TCRdb, only in-frame clones are kept and a portion is missing. The profile covers 100,000 to 150,000 clones, with approximately 80% appearing a single time and about 2.9% taken by the ten largest. Sequenced sample: PBMCs. The receptors shown here come from a boy aged 2 to 10 in good health and CMV-seronegative.

The CDR3, as DNA: TGTGCCAGCAGTTTGGAGTGGGACTATGGCTACACCTTC. Its protein product is CASSLEWDYGYTF. The chain joins TRBV6-5 to TRBJ1-2; no definite D call. The CDR3 extends over 13 amino acids. Between the trimmed V and J ends, which lost 4 bases and 3 bases, there was a span of 9 bases. Germline V lookup: CDR1 MNHEY, CDR2 SVGAGI.

This rearrangement joins TRBV4-1 to TRBJ2-2, with a possible D match to TRBD1 (6 bases). Trimming took 6 bases from V and 6 from J, leaving 14 bases between them. This CDR3 is 14 amino acids long. Germline loops: CDR1 MGHRA, CDR2 YSYEKL. In DNA, the CDR3 is TGCGCCAGCAGACCTACAGGGTCGGCCGGGGAGCTGTTTTTT. Translation: CASRPTGSAGELFF.

Here the CDR3 reads CASSERTETEAFF. The CDR3 DNA reads as TGTGCCAGCAGTGAAAGGACTGAAACTGAAGCTTTCTTT. This chain uses TRBV6-5 with TRBJ1-1, with D hard to call. V was cut by 5 bases and J by 5 bases, with 12 bases left in between. CDR3 length: 13 residues. Looked up from germline, CDR1 is MNHEY and CDR2 is SVGAGI.

Of note for this clone: One junction end disagrees with the germline gene, perhaps due to a read error. The V gene is TRBV7-9, the J gene TRBJ1-1; no clear D gene. This CDR3 is built from 14 residues. Germline values: CDR1 SEHNR, CDR2 FQNEAQ (reference sequence). Here the CDR3 DNA reads TGTTCCAGCATTGGGCCAGAGATGAACACTGAAGCTTTCTTT. This gives the protein CSSIGPEMNTEAFF. The variable domain in full, with the rest retrieved from reference TRBV7-9 and TRBJ1-1, is DTGVSQNPRHKITKRGQNVTFRCDPISEHNRLYWYRQTLGQGPEFLTYFQNEAQLEKSRLLSDRFSAERPKGSFSTLEIQRTEQGDSAMYLCSSIGPEMNTEAFFGQGTRLTVV.

This chain connects TRBV27 to TRBJ1-2, with TRBD1 matching 9 bases. This CDR3 spans 14 amino acids. With 7 bases clipped from V and 5 bases from J, the junction kept 8 bases outside the gene matches. Germline CDR1 MNHEY, CDR2 SMNVEV (reference sequence). CDR3 in amino acids: CASKSWDRDYGYTF. The CDR3 DNA reads TGTGCCAGCAAGTCGTGGGACAGGGATTATGGCTACACCTTC.

The genes are TRBV9 and TRBJ2-5, with TRBD2 matching 8 bases. The J call may be mistaken, given a closer DNA end match to TRBJ2-7. The CDR3 runs 14 residues. Looked up from germline, CDR1 is SGDLS and CDR2 is YYNGEE. The CDR3 nucleotides are TGTGCCAGCAGCGCGTCGGGGGGGGGCAGCGAGCAGTACTTC. Residues: CASSASGGGSEQYF.

The V and J genes are TRBV5-8 and TRBJ1-1; 9 bases match TRBD1. The CDR3 length is 15 residues. J was trimmed by 3 bases and V by 3 bases; bases with no gene match: 6. Germline values: CDR1 SGHTS, CDR2 YDEGEE. The chain's CDR3 is CASSWGTGLDTEAFF. For the CDR3, the DNA is TGTGCCAGCAGCTGGGGGACAGGGTTGGACACTGAAGCTTTCTTT.

CDR3 DNA: TGTGCCTGGAGTGTGACAGCCGGCGGTGGCTACACCTTC. The encoded protein is CAWSVTAGGGYTF. This chain uses TRBV30 with TRBJ1-2; TRBD1 might be the D (5 bases). Germline V gives CDR1 GTSNPN, CDR2 SVGIG (reference sequence). The CDR3 is made up of 13 amino acids. Trimming left V 0 bases short and J 7 bases short, with 12 bases between.

The chain has TRBV30 and TRBJ1-1; D is unclear. Germline CDR1 reads GTSNPN; CDR2 reads SVGIG (reference sequence). The CDR3 has 13 residues. V was trimmed by 7 bases and J by 3 bases, leaving 15 bases between them. CDR3 DNA sequence: TGTGCCTTTTCCCAGCGGGAGTACACTGAAGCTTTCTTT. Translated, it gives CAFSQREYTEAFF. Variable domain in full (rest from reference TRBV30 and TRBJ1-1): SQTIHQWPATLVQPVGSPLSLECTVEGTSNPNLYWYRQAAGRGLQLLFYSVGIGQISSEVPQNLSASRPQDRQFILSSKKLLLSDSGFYLCAFSQREYTEAFFGQGTRLTVV.

This clone has only a few counts. This rearrangement joins TRBV19 to TRBJ2-2; 8 bases agree with TRBD1. This CDR3 has 16 amino acids. Germline lookup yields CDR1 LNHDA and CDR2 SQIVND (reference sequence). The ends lost 5 bases at V and 5 bases at J; junction bases unmatched: 10. Written as DNA, the CDR3 is TGTGCCAGTAGTTCTATCCCAGGACAGGGTACCGGGGAGCTGTTTTTT. It yields the protein CASSSIPGQGTGELFF.

The chain is built from TRBV4-2 and TRBJ2-2; 7 bases fit TRBD2. The germline V gene encodes CDR1 LGHNA and CDR2 YNFKEQ. CDR3 length: 20 amino acids. The trim removed 0 bases at V and 1 base at J, leaving 14 bases unmatched. The CDR3 region is CASSQDKTGGGYWNTGELFF. The DNA of the CDR3 is TGTGCCAGCAGCCAAGATAAGACGGGCGGGGGATATTGGAACACCGGGGAGCTGTTTTTT.

This clone was seen more than once but under ten times. The chain uses TRBV21-1 and TRBJ2-7; the DNA was not used to check the table's D call, TRBD1. TRBV21-1 corresponds to a pseudogene. The CDR3 consists of 15 residues. The CDR3 DNA is TGTGCCAGCAGCAACCCACAGGAAACCCACTACGAGCAGTACTTC. Protein product: CASSNPQETHYEQYF.

The chain is built from TRBV9 and TRBJ2-3, with no clear D. Germline CDR1 and CDR2: SGDLS and YYNGEE. Trimming stripped 4 bases from V and 2 bases from J, with 11 bases between. This CDR3 has 14 residues. This CDR3 reads CASSPAHFTDTQYF. The CDR3 nucleotides are TGTGCCAGCAGCCCAGCGCATTTCACAGATACGCAGTATTTT.

The CDR3 reads CASSFTGTNNYGYTF. The CDR3 nucleotides read TGTGCCAGCAGCTTTACCGGGACAAACAACTATGGCTACACCTTC. The chain is built from TRBV13 and TRBJ1-2; perhaps TRBD1 as D (6 bases). CDR1 and CDR2 (germline): PRHDT, FYEKMQ (reference sequence). There are 15 residues in the CDR3. V lost 3 bases and J 2 bases, leaving 13 bases between the germline ends.

The V and J genes are TRBV7-9 and TRBJ2-7; D may be TRBD2 (6 bases). This CDR3 contains 13 residues. The V end lost 5 bases, the J end lost 7 bases, and 15 bases lay between the germline ends. Germline CDR1 reads SEHNR; CDR2 reads FQNEAQ (reference sequence). DNA of the CDR3: TGTGCCAGCAGCCACGGGGGATTGGGGGAGCAGTACGTC. Its protein is CASSHGGLGEQYV.

V gene TRBV9 combines with J gene TRBJ2-3; TRBD2 matches at 8 bases. This CDR3 is 16 amino acids long. The trim removed 0 bases at V and 8 bases at J, leaving 11 bases unmatched. The germline V gene encodes CDR1 SGDLS and CDR2 YYNGEE. CDR3 amino acids: CASSVDPGGAGGTQYF. The CDR3 nucleotides read TGTGCCAGCAGCGTAGACCCGGGGGGGGCGGGAGGTACGCAGTATTTT. The full variable domain, its missing parts supplied by reference TRBV9 and TRBJ2-3, is DSGVTQTPKHLITATGQRVTLRCSPRSGDLSVYWYQQSLDQGLQFLIQYYNGEERAKGNILERFSAQQFPDLHSELNLSSLELGDSALYFCASSVDPGGAGGTQYFGPGTRLTVL.

The V gene is TRBV7-2, the J gene TRBJ1-2, with D perhaps TRBD1 (5 bases). Germline V gene sequence: CDR1 SGHTA, CDR2 FQGNSA. With 3 bases removed from V and 2 bases from J, the gap between germline ends came to 7 bases. This CDR3 region has 13 residues. This CDR3 is CASSFGGNYGYTF. In DNA, the CDR3 is TGTGCCAGCAGCTTCGGGGGGAACTATGGCTACACCTTC.

V gene TRBV5-1 combines with J gene TRBJ2-3; tentatively, D is TRBD2 (6 bases). This CDR3 is built from 20 residues. The ends were cut back, 0 bases at V and 4 bases at J, with 27 bases in the middle. The germline CDR1 and CDR2 sequences are SGHRS and YFSETQ. CDR3: CASSLAPPRRDPLSADTQYF. CDR3 sequence (DNA): TGCGCCAGCAGCTTGGCCCCCCCCAGGCGGGACCCCCTGTCGGCAGATACGCAGTATTTT. Full variable domain (remainder filled in from reference TRBV5-1 and TRBJ2-3): KAGVTQTPRYLIKTRGQQVTLSCSPISGHRSVSWYQQTPGQGLQFLFEYFSETQRNKGNFPGRFSGRQFSNSRSEMNVSTLELGDSALYLCASSLAPPRRDPLSADTQYFGPGTRLTVL.

This chain connects TRBV11-2 to TRBJ1-1; 9 nucleotides match TRBD1. V was pared by 1 base and J by 1 base, with 4 bases of the junction left unmatched. From germline, CDR1 is SGHAT and CDR2 FQNNGV. The CDR3 is 16 amino acids. As DNA, the CDR3 is TGTGCCAGCAGCTTAGCCTCGGACAGGGGGAACACTGAAGCTTTCTTT. Encoded protein: CASSLASDRGNTEAFF.

V is TRBV19 and J is TRBJ2-3; the D is unclear. The V gene lost 3 bases and the J gene lost 6 bases, with 10 bases spanning the gap. The CDR3 runs to 13 residues. The germline V gene has CDR1 LNHDA and CDR2 SQIVND (reference sequence). The CDR3 loop is CASSIGQLDTQYF. The CDR3 coding sequence is TGTGCCAGTAGTATTGGCCAGTTGGATACGCAGTATTTT.

The rearrangement links TRBV10-3 to TRBJ1-1; 8 bases are a match to TRBD1. J lost 0 bases, V lost 3 bases, and 15 bases had no gene match. Germline V CDR1 and CDR2: ENHRY, SYGVKD. The CDR3 contains 19 residues. In DNA form, the CDR3 reads TGTGCCATCAGTGACCCGGACAGGGTCGGGGAGGGGATGAACACTGAAGCTTTCTTT. Translation gives CAISDPDRVGEGMNTEAFF.

The chain combines TRBV28 with TRBJ2-3; 9 bases map to TRBD1. CDR1 is MDHEN and CDR2 is SYDVKM in the germline V gene. J gave up 2 bases and V 5 bases, and 5 bases lay outside the gene matches. CDR3 length: 15 residues. The CDR3 region has the DNA TGTGCCAGCAGTCTACGGGACAGGGACACAGATACGCAGTATTTT. It codes for CASSLRDRDTDTQYF.